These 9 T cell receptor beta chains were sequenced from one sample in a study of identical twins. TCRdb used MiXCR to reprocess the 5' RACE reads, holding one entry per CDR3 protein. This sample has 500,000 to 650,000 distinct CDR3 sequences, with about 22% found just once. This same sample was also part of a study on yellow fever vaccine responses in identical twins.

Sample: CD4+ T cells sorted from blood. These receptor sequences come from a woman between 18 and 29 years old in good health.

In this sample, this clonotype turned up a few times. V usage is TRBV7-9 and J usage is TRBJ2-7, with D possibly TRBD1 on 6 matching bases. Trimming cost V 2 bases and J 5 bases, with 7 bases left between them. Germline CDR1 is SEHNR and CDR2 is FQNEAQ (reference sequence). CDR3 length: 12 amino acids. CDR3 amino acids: CASSLTGNEQYV. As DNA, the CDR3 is TGTGCCAGCAGCTTAACAGGGAACGAGCAGTACGTC.

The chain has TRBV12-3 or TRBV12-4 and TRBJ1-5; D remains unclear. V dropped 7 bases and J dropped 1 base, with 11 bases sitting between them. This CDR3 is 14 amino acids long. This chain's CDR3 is CASKLRGSNQPQHF. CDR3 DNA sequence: TGTGCCAGCAAGTTGAGAGGCAGCAATCAGCCCCAGCATTTT.

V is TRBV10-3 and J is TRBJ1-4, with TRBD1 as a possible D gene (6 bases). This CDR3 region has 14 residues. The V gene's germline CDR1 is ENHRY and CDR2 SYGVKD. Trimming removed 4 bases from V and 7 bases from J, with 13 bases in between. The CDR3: CAISAQGKGEKLFF. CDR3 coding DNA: TGTGCCATCAGTGCACAGGGCAAAGGTGAAAAACTGTTTTTT.

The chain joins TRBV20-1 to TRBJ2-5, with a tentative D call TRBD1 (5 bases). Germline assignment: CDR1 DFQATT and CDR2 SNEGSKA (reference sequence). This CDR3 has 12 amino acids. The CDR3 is CRAGLREETQYF. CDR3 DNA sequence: TGCAGAGCCGGCCTCAGGGAAGAGACCCAGTACTTC.

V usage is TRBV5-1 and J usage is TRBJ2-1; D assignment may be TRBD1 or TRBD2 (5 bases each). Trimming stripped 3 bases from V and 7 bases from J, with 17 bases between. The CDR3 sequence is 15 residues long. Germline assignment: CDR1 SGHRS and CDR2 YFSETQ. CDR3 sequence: CASSWGTTMGNEQFF. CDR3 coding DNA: TGCGCCAGCAGCTGGGGGACCACAATGGGGAATGAGCAGTTCTTC.

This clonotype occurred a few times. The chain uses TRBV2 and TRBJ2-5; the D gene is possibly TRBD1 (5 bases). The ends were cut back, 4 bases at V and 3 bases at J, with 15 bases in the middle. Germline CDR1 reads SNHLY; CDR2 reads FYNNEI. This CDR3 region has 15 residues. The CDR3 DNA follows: TGTGCCAGCAGTGGGGGCCCGACGGAAAAAGAGACCCAGTACTTC. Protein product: CASSGGPTEKETQYF.

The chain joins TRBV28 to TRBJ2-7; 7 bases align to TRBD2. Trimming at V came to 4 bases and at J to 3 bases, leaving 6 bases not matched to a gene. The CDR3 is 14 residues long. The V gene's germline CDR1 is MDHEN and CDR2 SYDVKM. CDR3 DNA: TGTGCCAGCAGTTCAGCCGGGACTATCTACGAGCAGTACTTC. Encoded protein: CASSSAGTIYEQYF.

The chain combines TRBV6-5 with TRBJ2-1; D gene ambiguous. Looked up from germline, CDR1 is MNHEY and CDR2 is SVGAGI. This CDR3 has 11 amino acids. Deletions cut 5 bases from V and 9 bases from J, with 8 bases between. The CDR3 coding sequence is TGTGCCAGCAGTGATTGGACTGAGCAGTTCTTC. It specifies CASSDWTEQFF.

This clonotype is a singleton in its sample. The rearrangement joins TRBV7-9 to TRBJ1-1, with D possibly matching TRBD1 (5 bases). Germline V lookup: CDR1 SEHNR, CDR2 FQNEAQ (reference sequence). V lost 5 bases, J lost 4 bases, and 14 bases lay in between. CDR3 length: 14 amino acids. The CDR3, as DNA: TGTGCCAGCAGCACCAGGGAGTGGGGCACTGAAGCTTTCTTT. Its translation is CASSTREWGTEAFF.